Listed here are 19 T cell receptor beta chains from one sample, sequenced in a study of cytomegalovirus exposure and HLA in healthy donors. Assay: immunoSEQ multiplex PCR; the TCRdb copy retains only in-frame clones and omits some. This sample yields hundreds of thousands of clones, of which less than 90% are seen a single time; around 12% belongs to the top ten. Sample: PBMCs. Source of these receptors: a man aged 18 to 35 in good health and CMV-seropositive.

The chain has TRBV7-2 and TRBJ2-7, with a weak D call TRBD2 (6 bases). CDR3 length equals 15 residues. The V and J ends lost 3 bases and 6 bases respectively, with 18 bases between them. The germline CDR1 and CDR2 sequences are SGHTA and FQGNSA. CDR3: CASSLLSGGYGEQYF. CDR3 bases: TGTGCCAGCAGCTTGTTGTCTGGAGGGTATGGCGAGCAGTACTTC. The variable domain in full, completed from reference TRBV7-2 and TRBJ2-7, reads GAGVSQSPSNKVTEKGKDVELRCDPISGHTALYWYRQSLGQGLEFLIYFQGNSAPDKSGLPSDRFSAERTGGSVSTLTIQRTQQEDSAVYLCASSLLSGGYGEQYFGPGTRLTVT.

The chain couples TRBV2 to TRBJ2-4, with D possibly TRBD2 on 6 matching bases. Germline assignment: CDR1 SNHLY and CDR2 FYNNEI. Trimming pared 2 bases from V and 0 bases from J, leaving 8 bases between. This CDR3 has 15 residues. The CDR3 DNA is TGTGCCAGCAGTGAAACGGGACTAGCCAAAAACATTCAGTACTTC. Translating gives CASSETGLAKNIQYF.

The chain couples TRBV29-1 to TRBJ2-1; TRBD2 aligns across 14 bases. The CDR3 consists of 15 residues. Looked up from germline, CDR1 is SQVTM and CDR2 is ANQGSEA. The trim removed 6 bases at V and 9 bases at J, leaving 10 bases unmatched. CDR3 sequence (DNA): TGCAGCGTGGGGAGACTAGCGGGAGGGCCGCGTGAGCAGTTCTTC. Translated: CSVGRLAGGPREQFF.

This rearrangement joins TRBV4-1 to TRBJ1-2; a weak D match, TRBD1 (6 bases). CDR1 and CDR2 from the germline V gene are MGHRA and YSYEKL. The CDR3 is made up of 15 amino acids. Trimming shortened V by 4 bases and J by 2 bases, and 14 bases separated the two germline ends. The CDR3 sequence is CASSPTGRGNYGYTF. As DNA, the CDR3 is TGCGCCAGCAGCCCGACCGGAAGGGGGAACTATGGCTACACCTTC.

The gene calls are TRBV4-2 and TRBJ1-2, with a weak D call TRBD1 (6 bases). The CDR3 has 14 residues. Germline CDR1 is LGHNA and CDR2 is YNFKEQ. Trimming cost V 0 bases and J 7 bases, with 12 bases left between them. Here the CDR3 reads CASSQDRGAGGYTF. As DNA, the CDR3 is TGTGCCAGCAGCCAAGATCGGGGGGCGGGTGGCTACACCTTC.

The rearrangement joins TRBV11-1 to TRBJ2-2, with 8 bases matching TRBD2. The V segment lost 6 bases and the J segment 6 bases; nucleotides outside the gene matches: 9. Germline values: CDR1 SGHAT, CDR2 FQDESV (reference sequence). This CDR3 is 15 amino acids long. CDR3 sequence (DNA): TGTGCCAGCAGTCGAAGCGGGAGTACCCCCGGGGAGCTGTTTTTT. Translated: CASSRSGSTPGELFF. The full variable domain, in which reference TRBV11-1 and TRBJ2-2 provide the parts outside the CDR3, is EAEVAQSPRYKITEKSQAVAFWCDPISGHATLYWYRQILGQGPELLVQFQDESVVDDSQLPKDRFSAERLKGVDSTLKIQPAELGDSAMYLCASSRSGSTPGELFFGEGSRLTVL.

As DNA, the CDR3 is TGTGCCAGCAGTTCGGCAGGAGGCACAGATACGCAGTATTTT. Translating it yields CASSSAGGTDTQYF. The J gene is TRBJ2-3, the V gene TRBV6-1; no clear D gene. Deletions cut 5 bases from V and 1 base from J, with 10 bases between. Germline V CDR1 and CDR2: MNHNS, SASEGT. The CDR3 sequence is 14 residues long.

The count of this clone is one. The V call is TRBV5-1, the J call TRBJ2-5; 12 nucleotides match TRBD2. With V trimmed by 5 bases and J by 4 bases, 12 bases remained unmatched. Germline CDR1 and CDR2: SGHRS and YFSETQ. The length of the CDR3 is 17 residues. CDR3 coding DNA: TGCGCCAGCAGGTCCGGGACTAGCGGGCAAGGCCGAGAGACCCAGTACTTC. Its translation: CASRSGTSGQGRETQYF.

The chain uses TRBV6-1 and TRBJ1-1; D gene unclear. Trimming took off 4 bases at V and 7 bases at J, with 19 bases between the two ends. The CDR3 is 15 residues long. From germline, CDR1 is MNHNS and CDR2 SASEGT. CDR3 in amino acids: CASSVRVRRRDEAFF. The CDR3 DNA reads TGTGCCAGCAGTGTCCGCGTTAGGCGGCGGGATGAAGCTTTCTTT.

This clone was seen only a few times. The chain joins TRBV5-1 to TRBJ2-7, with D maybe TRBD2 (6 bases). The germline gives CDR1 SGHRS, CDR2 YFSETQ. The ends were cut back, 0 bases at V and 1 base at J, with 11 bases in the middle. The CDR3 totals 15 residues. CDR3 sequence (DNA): TGCGCCAGCAGCTTGGGGGGACTCTCTTCCTACGAGCAGTACTTC. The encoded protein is CASSLGGLSSYEQYF.

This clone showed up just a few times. The DNA of the CDR3 is TGTGCCAGCAGCGTTAGCATGAACACTGAAGCTTTCTTT. Protein product: CASSVSMNTEAFF. This sequence joins TRBV6-1 and TRBJ1-1; D not certain. This CDR3 comprises 13 residues. The V end was cut by 6 bases, the J end by 0 bases, with 8 bases between. Germline assignment: CDR1 MNHNS and CDR2 SASEGT.

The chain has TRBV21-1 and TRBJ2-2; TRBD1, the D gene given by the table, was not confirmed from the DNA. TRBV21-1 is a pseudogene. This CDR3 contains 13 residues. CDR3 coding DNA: TGTGCCAGCAAAACAGGCGGCACCGGGGAGCTGTTTTTT. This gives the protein CASKTGGTGELFF.

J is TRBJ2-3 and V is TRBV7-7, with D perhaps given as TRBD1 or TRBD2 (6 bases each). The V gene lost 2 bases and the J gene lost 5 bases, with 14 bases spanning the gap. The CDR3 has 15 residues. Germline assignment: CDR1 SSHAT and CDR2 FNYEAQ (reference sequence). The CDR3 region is CASSLIGGAGDTQYF. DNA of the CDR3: TGTGCCAGCAGCTTAATCGGGGGCGCGGGAGATACGCAGTATTTT.

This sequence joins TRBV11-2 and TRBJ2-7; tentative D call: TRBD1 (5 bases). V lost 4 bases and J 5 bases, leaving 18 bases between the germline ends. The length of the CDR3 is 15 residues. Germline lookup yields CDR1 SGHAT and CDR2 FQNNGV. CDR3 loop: CASSSGTGGNHEQYF. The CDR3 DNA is TGTGCCAGCAGCTCAGGTACAGGCGGCAACCACGAGCAGTACTTC.

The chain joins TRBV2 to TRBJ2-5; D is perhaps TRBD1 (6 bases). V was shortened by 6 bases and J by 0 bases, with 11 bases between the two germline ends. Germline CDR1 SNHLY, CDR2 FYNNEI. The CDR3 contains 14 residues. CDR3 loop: CASRTDRYQETQYF. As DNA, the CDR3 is TGTGCCAGCAGAACGGACAGATACCAAGAGACCCAGTACTTC. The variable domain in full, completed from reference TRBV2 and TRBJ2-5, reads EPEVTQTPSHQVTQMGQEVILRCVPISNHLYFYWYRQILGQKVEFLVSFYNNEISEKSEIFDDQFSVERPDGSNFTLKIRSTKLEDSAMYFCASRTDRYQETQYFGPGTRLLVL.

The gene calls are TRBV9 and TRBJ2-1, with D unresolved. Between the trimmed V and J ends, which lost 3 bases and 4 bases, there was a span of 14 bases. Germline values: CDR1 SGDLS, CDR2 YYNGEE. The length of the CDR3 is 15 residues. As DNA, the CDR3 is TGTGCCAGCAGCGCAGGCTCGCCCGAATACAATGAGCAGTTCTTC. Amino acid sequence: CASSAGSPEYNEQFF.

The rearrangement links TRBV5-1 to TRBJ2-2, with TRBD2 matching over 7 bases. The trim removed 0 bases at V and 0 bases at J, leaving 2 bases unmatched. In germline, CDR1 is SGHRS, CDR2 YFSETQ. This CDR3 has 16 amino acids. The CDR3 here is CASSLAGGTNTGELFF. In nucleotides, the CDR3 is TGCGCCAGCAGCTTGGCCGGGGGGACGAACACCGGGGAGCTGTTTTTT. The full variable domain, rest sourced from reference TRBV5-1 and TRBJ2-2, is KAGVTQTPRYLIKTRGQQVTLSCSPISGHRSVSWYQQTPGQGLQFLFEYFSETQRNKGNFPGRFSGRQFSNSRSEMNVSTLELGDSALYLCASSLAGGTNTGELFFGEGSRLTVL.

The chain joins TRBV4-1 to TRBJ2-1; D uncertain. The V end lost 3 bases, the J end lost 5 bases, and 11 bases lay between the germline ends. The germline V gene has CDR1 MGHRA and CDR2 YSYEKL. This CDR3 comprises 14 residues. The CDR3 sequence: CASSHGLAHNEQFF. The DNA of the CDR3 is TGCGCCAGCAGCCATGGGCTGGCTCACAATGAGCAGTTCTTC.

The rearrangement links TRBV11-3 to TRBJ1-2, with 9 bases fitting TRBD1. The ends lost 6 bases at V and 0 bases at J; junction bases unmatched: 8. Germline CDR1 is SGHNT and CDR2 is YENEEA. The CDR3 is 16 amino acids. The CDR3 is CASSFEGDRANYGYTF. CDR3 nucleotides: TGTGCCAGCAGTTTCGAGGGGGACAGGGCTAACTATGGCTACACCTTC.